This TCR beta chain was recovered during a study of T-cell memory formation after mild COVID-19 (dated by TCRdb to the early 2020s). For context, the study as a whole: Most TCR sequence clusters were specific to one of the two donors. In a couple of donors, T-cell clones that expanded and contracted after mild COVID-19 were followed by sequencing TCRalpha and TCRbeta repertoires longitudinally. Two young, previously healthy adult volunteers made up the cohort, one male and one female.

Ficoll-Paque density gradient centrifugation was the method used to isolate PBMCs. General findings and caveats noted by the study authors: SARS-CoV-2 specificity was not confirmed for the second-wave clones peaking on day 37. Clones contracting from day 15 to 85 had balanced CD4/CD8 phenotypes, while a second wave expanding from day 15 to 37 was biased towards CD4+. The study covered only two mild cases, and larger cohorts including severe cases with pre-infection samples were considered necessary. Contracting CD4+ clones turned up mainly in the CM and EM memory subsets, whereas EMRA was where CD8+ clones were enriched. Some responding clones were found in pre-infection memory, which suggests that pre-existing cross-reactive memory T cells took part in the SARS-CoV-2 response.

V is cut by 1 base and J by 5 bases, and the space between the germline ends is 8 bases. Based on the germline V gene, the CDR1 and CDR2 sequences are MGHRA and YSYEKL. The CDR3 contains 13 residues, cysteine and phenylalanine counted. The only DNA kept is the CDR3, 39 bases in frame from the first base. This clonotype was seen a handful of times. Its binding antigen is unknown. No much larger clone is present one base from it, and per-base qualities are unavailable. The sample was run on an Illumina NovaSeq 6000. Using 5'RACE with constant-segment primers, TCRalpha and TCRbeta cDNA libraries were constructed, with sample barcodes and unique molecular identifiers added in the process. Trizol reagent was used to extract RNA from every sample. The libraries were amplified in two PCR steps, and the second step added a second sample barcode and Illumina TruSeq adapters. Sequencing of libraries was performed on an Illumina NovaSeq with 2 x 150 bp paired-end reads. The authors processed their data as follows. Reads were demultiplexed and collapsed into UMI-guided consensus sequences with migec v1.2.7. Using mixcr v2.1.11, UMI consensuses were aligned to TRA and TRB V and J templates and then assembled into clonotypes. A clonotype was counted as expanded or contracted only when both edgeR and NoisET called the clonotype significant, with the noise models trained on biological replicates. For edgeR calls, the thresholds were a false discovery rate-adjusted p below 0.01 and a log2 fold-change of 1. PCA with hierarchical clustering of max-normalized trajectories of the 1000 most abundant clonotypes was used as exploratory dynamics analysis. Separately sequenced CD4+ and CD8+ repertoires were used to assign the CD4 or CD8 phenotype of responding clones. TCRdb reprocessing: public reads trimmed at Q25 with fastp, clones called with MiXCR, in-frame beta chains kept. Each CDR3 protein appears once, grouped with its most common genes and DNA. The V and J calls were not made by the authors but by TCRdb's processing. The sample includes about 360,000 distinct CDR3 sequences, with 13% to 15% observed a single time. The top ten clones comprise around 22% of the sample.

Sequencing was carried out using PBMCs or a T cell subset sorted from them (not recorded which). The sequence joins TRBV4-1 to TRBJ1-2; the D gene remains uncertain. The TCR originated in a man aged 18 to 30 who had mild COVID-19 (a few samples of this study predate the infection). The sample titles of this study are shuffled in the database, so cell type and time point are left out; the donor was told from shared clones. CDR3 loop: CASSQAGEYGYTF. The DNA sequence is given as TGCGCCAGCAGCCAAGCTGGGGAGTATGGCTACACCTTC.